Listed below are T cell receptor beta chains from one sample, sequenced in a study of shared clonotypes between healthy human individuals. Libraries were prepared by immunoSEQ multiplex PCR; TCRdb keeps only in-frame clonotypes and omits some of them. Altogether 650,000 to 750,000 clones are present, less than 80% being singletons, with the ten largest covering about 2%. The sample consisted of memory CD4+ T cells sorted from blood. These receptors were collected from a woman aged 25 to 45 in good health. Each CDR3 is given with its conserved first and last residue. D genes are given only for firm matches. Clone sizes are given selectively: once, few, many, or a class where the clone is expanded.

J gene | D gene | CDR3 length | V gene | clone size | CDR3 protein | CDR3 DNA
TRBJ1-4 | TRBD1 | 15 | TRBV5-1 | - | CASSITGTGVEKLFF | TGCGCCAGCAGCATAACCGGGACAGGGGTCGAAAAACTGTTTTTT
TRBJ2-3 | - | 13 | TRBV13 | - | CASGPTGTDTQYF | TGTGCCAGCGGGCCCACGGGAACAGATACGCAGTATTTT
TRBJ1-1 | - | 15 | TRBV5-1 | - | CASSQAPGARTEAFF | TGCGCCAGCAGTCAAGCTCCGGGGGCGCGGACTGAAGCTTTCTTT
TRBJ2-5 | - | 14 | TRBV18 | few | CASSRNRFGETQYF | TGTGCCAGCTCACGGAACAGGTTTGGGGAGACCCAGTACTTC
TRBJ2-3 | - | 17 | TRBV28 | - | CASSLFGTGRSTDTQYF | TGTGCCAGCAGTTTATTCGGGACGGGGCGAAGCACAGATACGCAGTATTTT
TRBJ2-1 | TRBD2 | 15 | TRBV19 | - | CASSSSGRSGNEQFF | TGTGCCAGTAGCTCTAGCGGGAGATCGGGAAATGAGCAGTTCTTC
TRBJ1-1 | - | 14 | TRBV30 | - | CACTRTRLGTEAFF | TGTGCCTGCACCCGGACAAGGTTGGGCACTGAAGCTTTCTTT
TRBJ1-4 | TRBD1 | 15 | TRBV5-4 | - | CASSKADRVNEKLFF | TGTGCCAGCAGCAAGGCTGACAGGGTAAATGAAAAACTGTTTTTT
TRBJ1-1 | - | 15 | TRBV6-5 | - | CASSYSPGEGTEAFF | TGTGCCAGCAGTTACTCTCCGGGAGAAGGCACTGAAGCTTTCTTT
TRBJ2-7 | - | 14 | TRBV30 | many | CAWSDRRLPYEQYF | TGTGCCTGGAGTGACCGGCGGTTACCCTACGAGCAGTACTTC
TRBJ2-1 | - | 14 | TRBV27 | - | CASSPLFRETEQFF | TGTGCCAGCAGTCCCCTATTTCGGGAGACCGAGCAGTTCTTC
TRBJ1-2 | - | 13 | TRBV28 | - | CASSLLGVYGYTF | TGTGCCAGCAGTTTATTAGGAGTCTATGGCTACACCTTC
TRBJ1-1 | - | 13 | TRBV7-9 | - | CASSLAFGTEAFF | TGTGCCAGCAGCTTAGCGTTTGGCACTGAAGCTTTCTTT
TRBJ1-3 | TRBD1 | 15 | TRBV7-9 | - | CASSFSRGNGNTIYF | TGTGCCAGCAGCTTTTCCAGGGGGAATGGAAACACCATATATTTT
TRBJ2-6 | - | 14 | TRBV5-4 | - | CASSLPPGANVLTF | TGTGCCAGCAGCCTCCCACCGGGGGCCAACGTCCTGACTTTC
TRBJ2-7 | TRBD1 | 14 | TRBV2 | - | CASRDLTGVGEQYF | TGTGCCAGCAGGGACTTGACAGGGGTGGGCGAGCAGTACTTC
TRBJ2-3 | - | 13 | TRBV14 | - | CASSLLYTDTQYF | TGTGCCAGCAGCCTATTATACACAGATACGCAGTATTTT
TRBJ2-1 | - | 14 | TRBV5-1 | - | CASSLSSSYNEQFF | TGCGCCAGCAGCTTGTCTTCCTCCTACAATGAGCAGTTCTTC
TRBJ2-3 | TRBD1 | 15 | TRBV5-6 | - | CASSLGTGDTDTQYF | TGTGCCAGCAGCTTGGGGACAGGGGACACAGATACGCAGTATTTT
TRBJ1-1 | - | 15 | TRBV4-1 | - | CASSQGSGMNTEAFF | TGCGCCAGCAGCCAAGGATCAGGCATGAACACTGAAGCTTTCTTT
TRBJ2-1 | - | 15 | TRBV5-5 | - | CASSLYPTEGDEQFF | TGTGCCAGCAGCTTGTATCCGACGGAGGGGGATGAGCAGTTCTTC
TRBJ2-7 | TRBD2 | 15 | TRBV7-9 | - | CASSLTQLAGIEQYF | TGTGCCAGCAGCTTAACTCAGCTAGCGGGGATCGAGCAGTACTTC
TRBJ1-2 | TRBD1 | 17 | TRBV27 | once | CASSLSGRGHSNYGYTF | TGTGCCAGCAGTTTGAGTGGCAGGGGGCACAGTAACTATGGCTACACCTTC
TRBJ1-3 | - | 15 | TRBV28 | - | CASRNYGGSGNTIYF | TGTGCCAGCAGAAATTACGGCGGCTCTGGAAACACCATATATTTT
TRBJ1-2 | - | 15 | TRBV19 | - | CASLTQTGTFYGYTF | TGTGCCAGCCTCACCCAGACAGGAACTTTCTATGGCTACACCTTC
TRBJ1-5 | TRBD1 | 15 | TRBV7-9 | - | CASTHGTGRNQPQHF | TGTGCCAGCACCCACGGGACAGGGAGAAATCAGCCCCAGCATTTT
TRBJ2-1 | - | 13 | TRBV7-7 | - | CASSLWGAHEQFF | TGTGCCAGCAGCTTATGGGGGGCCCATGAGCAGTTCTTC
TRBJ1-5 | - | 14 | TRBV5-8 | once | CASSRGRANQPQHF | TGTGCCAGCAGCCGGGGGCGAGCCAATCAGCCCCAGCATTTT
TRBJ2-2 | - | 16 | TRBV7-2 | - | CASSSSSQLNTGELFF | TGTGCCAGCAGCTCCTCTTCCCAGTTGAACACCGGGGAGCTGTTTTTT
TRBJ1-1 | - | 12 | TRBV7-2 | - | CASSLFDREAFF | TGTGCCAGCAGCTTATTTGACAGGGAAGCTTTCTTT
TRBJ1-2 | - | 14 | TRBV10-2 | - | CASSEGWGVYGYTF | TGCGCCAGCAGTGAGGGGTGGGGTGTCTATGGCTACACCTTC
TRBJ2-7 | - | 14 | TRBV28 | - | CASTESTGSHEQYF | TGTGCCTCGACGGAGAGTACAGGGAGCCACGAGCAGTACTTC
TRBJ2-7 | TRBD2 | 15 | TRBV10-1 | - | CASSSQLAGHYEQYF | TGCGCCAGCAGCTCCCAACTAGCGGGCCACTACGAGCAGTACTTC
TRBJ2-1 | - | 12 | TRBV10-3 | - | CAISESNNEQFF | TGTGCCATCAGTGAGTCTAACAATGAGCAGTTCTTC
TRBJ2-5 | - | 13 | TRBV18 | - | CASSPSQQETQYF | TGTGCCAGCTCACCCTCTCAACAAGAGACCCAGTACTTC